The text below deals with one TCR beta chain. Its antigen is currently unknown. V lost 7 bases, J lost 2 bases, and 4 bases stayed unmatched. CDR3 size: 15 residues. CDR1 and CDR2 (germline): MGHDK, SYGVNS. Assay: immunoSEQ multiplex PCR; the TCRdb copy retains only in-frame clones and omits some. This table has about 1,500 clones, 65% appearing once. This tumor tissue came from a pretreatment baseline collection. The data stem from a study of circulating tumor DNA in untreated peripheral T-cell lymphoma. Study-wide points: Baseline tissues yielded around 86% and baseline serum roughly 70% tumor-specific clonotype detection.

Sequencing was performed on tumor tissue. The V and J genes are TRBV25-1 and TRBJ1-3, with TRBD1 identical over 11 bases. The TCR was taken from a human donor with peripheral T-cell lymphoma. CDR3 bases: TGTGCCAGCACGGGGACAGGGGGTGCTGGAAACACCATATATTTT. Its protein is CASTGTGGAGNTIYF.